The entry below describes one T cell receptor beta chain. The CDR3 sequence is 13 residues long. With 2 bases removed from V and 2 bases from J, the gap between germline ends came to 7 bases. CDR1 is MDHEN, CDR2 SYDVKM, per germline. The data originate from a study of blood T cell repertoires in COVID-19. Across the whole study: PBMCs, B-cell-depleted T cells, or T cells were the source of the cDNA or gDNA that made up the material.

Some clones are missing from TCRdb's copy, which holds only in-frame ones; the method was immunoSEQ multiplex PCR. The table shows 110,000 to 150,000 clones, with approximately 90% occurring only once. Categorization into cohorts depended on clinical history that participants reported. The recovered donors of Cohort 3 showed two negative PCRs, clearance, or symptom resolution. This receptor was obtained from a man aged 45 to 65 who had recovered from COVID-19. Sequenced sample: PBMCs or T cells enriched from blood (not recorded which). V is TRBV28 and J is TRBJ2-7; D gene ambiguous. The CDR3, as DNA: TGTGCCAGCAGTTTAGTCAGGCCCTACGAGCAGTACTTC. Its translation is CASSLVRPYEQYF. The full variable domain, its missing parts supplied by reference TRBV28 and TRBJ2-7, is DVKVTQSSRYLVKRTGEKVFLECVQDMDHENMFWYRQDPGLGLRLIYFSYDVKMKEKGDIPEGYSVSREKKERFSLILESASTNQTSMYLCASSLVRPYEQYFGPGTRLTVT.